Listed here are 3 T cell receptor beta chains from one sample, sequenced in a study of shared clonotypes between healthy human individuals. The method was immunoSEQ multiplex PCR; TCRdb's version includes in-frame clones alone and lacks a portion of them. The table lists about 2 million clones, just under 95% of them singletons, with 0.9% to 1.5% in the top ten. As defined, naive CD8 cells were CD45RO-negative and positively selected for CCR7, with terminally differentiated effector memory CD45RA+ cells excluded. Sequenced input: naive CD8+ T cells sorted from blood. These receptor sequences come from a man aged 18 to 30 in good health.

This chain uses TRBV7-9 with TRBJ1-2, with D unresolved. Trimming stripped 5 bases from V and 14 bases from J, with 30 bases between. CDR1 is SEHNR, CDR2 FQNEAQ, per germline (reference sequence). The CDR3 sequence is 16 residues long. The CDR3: CASSPPIPGMIQHETF. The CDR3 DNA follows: TGTGCCAGCAGCCCACCCATTCCCGGCATGATCCAACATGAAACCTTC.

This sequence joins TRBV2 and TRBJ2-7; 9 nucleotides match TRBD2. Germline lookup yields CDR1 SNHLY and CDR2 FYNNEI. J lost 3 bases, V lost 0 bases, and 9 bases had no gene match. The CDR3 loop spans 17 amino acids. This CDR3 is CASSEARASGTGYEQYF. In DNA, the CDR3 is TGTGCCAGCAGTGAAGCGCGAGCTAGCGGGACTGGCTACGAGCAGTACTTC.

CDR3 sequence reads: CASSSPGARGAGELFF. DNA of the CDR3: TGTGCCAGCAGTTCCCCCGGGGCTCGGGGAGCCGGGGAGCTGTTTTTT. V gene TRBV27 combines with J gene TRBJ2-2, with D possibly being TRBD1 or TRBD2 (5 bases each). Trimming removed 4 bases from V and 6 bases from J, with 18 bases in between. Germline V lookup: CDR1 MNHEY, CDR2 SMNVEV (reference sequence). CDR3 length: 16 amino acids.